These 21 T cell receptor beta chains were all obtained from the same sample, sequenced in a study of CD8 T cells in ankylosing spondylitis. MiXCR, applied by TCRdb to the 5' RACE reads, yields one record per CDR3 protein. This sample has some 250,000 distinct CDR3 sequences, with around 7.8% found just once. Sequenced sample: blood, either unsorted or a sorted T cell fraction (not recorded which). The receptor set was obtained from a male donor with ankylosing spondylitis or in good health (not recorded which).

This clonotype was seen repeatedly, ten times or more. This sequence joins TRBV24-1 and TRBJ2-7, with D tentatively TRBD1 or TRBD2 (5 bases each). CDR1 is KGHDR, CDR2 SFDVKD, per germline. This CDR3 is 15 amino acids long. V lost 5 bases, J lost 0 bases, and 13 bases lay in between. CDR3 region: CATSAGPMYSYEQYF. CDR3 nucleotide sequence: TGTGCCACCAGTGCGGGACCGATGTACTCCTACGAGCAGTACTTC.

This clonotype has ten or more counts. V and J are TRBV20-1 and TRBJ1-2; D not certain. V was cut by 1 base and J by 7 bases, with 19 bases left in between. The CDR3 contains 15 residues. The germline CDR1 and CDR2 sequences are DFQATT and SNEGSKA (reference sequence). The CDR3 here is CSARALGVPGGGYTF. The CDR3 region has the DNA TGCAGTGCTAGAGCCCTTGGGGTCCCTGGAGGTGGCTACACCTTC.

This clonotype was picked up many times. The chain combines TRBV20-1 with TRBJ2-3; D is perhaps TRBD2 (5 bases). The CDR3 consists of 15 residues. Germline V gives CDR1 DFQATT, CDR2 SNEGSKA (reference sequence). Trimming removed 2 bases from V and 5 bases from J, with 17 bases in between. This CDR3 is CSARPPAAQLDTQYF. CDR3 bases: TGCAGTGCTAGACCGCCAGCGGCCCAATTAGATACGCAGTATTTT.

This clonotype was seen many times. The CDR3: CASSEGDLSYNEQFF. The CDR3, as DNA: TGTGCCAGCAGCGAGGGGGATCTCTCCTACAATGAGCAGTTCTTC. This rearrangement joins TRBV6-1 to TRBJ2-1; D may be TRBD1 (6 bases). Germline CDR1 is MNHNS and CDR2 is SASEGT. The CDR3 extends over 15 amino acids. Trimming took 6 bases from V and 0 from J, leaving 12 bases between them.

This clonotype was recorded many times. The rearrangement links TRBV20-1 to TRBJ2-2; either TRBD1 or TRBD2 may supply D (5 bases each). The CDR3 consists of 13 residues. Trimming shortened V by 1 base and J by 4 bases, and 7 bases separated the two germline ends. Germline-derived CDR1 and CDR2 are DFQATT and SNEGSKA (reference sequence). CDR3 coding DNA: TGCAGTGCTAGAGTCGGGACCACCGGGGAGCTGTTTTTT. This codes for CSARVGTTGELFF.

This clonotype was counted at least ten times. The chain recombines TRBV5-5 with TRBJ1-5; D is possibly TRBD1 (6 bases). Trimming took 3 bases from V and 5 from J, leaving 12 bases between them. This CDR3 spans 14 amino acids. CDR1 SGHKS and CDR2 YYEKEE come from the germline V gene (reference sequence). The CDR3 here is CASSWGGADQPQHF. For the CDR3, the DNA is TGTGCCAGCAGCTGGGGGGGCGCGGATCAGCCCCAGCATTTT.

This clonotype has a count of ten or more. The V gene is TRBV20-1, the J gene TRBJ1-1; D is unresolved. With 2 bases removed from V and 0 bases from J, the gap between germline ends came to 10 bases. CDR3 length equals 14 residues. Per germline, CDR1 DFQATT and CDR2 SNEGSKA (reference sequence). CDR3 sequence (DNA): TGCAGTGCTAGAATGGGGTACATGAACACTGAAGCTTTCTTT. Its translation: CSARMGYMNTEAFF.

This clonotype was counted only a few times. V is TRBV5-5 and J is TRBJ1-1; 8 bases agree with TRBD1. The germline CDR1 and CDR2 sequences are SGHKS and YYEKEE (reference sequence). The CDR3 covers 14 residues. The trim removed 4 bases at V and 10 bases at J, leaving 12 bases unmatched. CDR3 nucleotides: TGTGCCAGCAGCCCGTCGGACAGGGCTTTTGGAGCTTTCTTT. It translates to CASSPSDRAFGAFF.

At least ten counts were recorded for this clonotype. The V gene is TRBV4-2, the J gene TRBJ2-1; TRBD2 matches at 7 bases. Unmatched junction bases numbered 11, after V lost 4 bases and J lost 5 bases. CDR1 and CDR2 (germline): LGHNA, YNFKEQ. The CDR3 is 16 amino acids. This chain's CDR3 is CASSPMSGKVHNEQFF. The CDR3 region has the DNA TGTGCCAGCAGCCCCATGAGCGGGAAGGTACACAATGAGCAGTTCTTC.

The sample holds a few counts of this clonotype. This chain links TRBV7-2 with TRBJ2-1; D gene unclear. V gave up 5 bases and J gave up 0 bases, with 17 bases separating them. This CDR3 contains 17 residues. Per the germline V gene, CDR1 is SGHTA and CDR2 is FQGNSA. The CDR3 loop is CASSPWVVLSSYNEQFF. CDR3 sequence (DNA): TGTGCCAGCAGCCCATGGGTAGTCCTCAGCTCCTACAATGAGCAGTTCTTC.

The chain carries TRBV7-3 and TRBJ2-3; D ambiguous. The CDR3 sequence is 14 residues long. The V gene's germline CDR1 is SGHTA and CDR2 FQGTGA. V lost 4 bases and J lost 1, with 9 bases in between. The CDR3: CASSYTTGTDTQYF. CDR3 bases: TGTGCCAGCAGCTATACGACTGGCACAGATACGCAGTATTTT.

This clonotype has at least ten counts. The rearrangement links TRBV7-2 to TRBJ2-1; 8 bases are a match to TRBD2. Per the germline V gene, CDR1 is SGHTA and CDR2 is FQGNSA. The CDR3 consists of 16 residues. V lost 5 bases and J lost 4; bases outside the gene matches: 10. The CDR3 DNA reads TGTGCCAGCAGCGCCCTCCTAGCGGGTGGGTACAATGAGCAGTTCTTC. It yields the protein CASSALLAGGYNEQFF.

Ten or more counts support this clonotype. V is TRBV7-9 and J is TRBJ2-1, with TRBD2 identical over 13 bases. CDR3 length equals 16 residues. The trim removed 2 bases at V and 8 bases at J, leaving 6 bases unmatched. Germline CDR1 reads SEHNR; CDR2 reads FQNEAQ (reference sequence). CDR3 sequence (DNA): TGTGCCAGCAGCTTACGGACTAGCGGGAGTGTCGATGAGCAGTTCTTC. Amino acids: CASSLRTSGSVDEQFF.

This clonotype was found many times. This chain connects TRBV30 to TRBJ2-5; 12 bases map to TRBD1. With 2 bases clipped from V and 3 bases from J, the junction kept 4 bases outside the gene matches. The CDR3 spans 15 residues. From germline, CDR1 is GTSNPN and CDR2 SVGIG (reference sequence). The chain's CDR3 is CAWSTGTGGEETQYF. CDR3 coding DNA: TGTGCCTGGAGTACCGGGACAGGGGGCGAAGAGACCCAGTACTTC.

There are a few counts of this clonotype. This CDR3 is CAWSKGQGNSPLHF. The DNA for the CDR3 is TGTGCCTGGAGTAAGGGACAGGGGAATTCACCCCTCCACTTT. The gene calls are TRBV30 and TRBJ1-6; 10 positions agree with TRBD1. This CDR3 is built from 14 residues. Germline V lookup: CDR1 GTSNPN, CDR2 SVGIG (reference sequence). With V trimmed by 2 bases and J by 7 bases, 2 bases remained unmatched.

V is TRBV20-1 and J is TRBJ2-7, with 9 bases lining up with TRBD2. This CDR3 comprises 14 residues. V shed 1 base and J 4 bases; nucleotides not matched to a gene: 5. Germline V gene data show CDR1 as DFQATT and CDR2 as SNEGSKA (reference sequence). The chain's CDR3 is CSARVGAGGYEQYF. The CDR3 region has the DNA TGCAGTGCTAGAGTTGGTGCGGGGGGGTACGAGCAGTACTTC.

In its sample, this clonotype was seen many times. This sequence joins TRBV7-6 and TRBJ2-7; D unclear. Trimming took off 0 bases at V and 2 bases at J, with 8 bases between the two ends. Per the germline V gene, CDR1 is SGHVS and CDR2 is FNYEAQ. This CDR3 has 14 residues. The CDR3 DNA reads TGTGCCAGCAGCTTAGCGACCAGCCCCTACGAGCAGTACTTC. Translation: CASSLATSPYEQYF.

This clonotype was recorded at least ten times. The V and J genes are TRBV5-6 and TRBJ2-2; no firm D call. V was clipped by 0 bases and J by 6 bases, with 6 bases between them. Germline assignment: CDR1 SGHDT and CDR2 YYEEEE. This CDR3 spans 13 amino acids. CDR3 residues: CASSLGDSGELFF. The CDR3 coding sequence is TGTGCCAGCAGCTTGGGAGATTCCGGGGAGCTGTTTTTT.

This chain connects TRBV12-3 or TRBV12-4 to TRBJ2-5; 9 bases align to TRBD2. CDR3 length equals 13 residues. With V trimmed by 5 bases and J by 4 bases, 2 bases remained unmatched. The CDR3 nucleotides read TGTGCCAGCAGTACGGGACTAGCAGAGACCCAGTACTTC. As protein: CASSTGLAETQYF.

There are many counts of this clonotype. V and J are TRBV5-5 and TRBJ2-7; D not resolved. CDR3 size: 13 residues. CDR1 and CDR2 from the germline V gene are SGHKS and YYEKEE (reference sequence). The V gene lost 3 bases and the J gene lost 6 bases, with 13 bases spanning the gap. Here the CDR3 reads CASSSPSIGEQYF. CDR3 nucleotide sequence: TGTGCCAGCAGCTCACCTTCTATAGGCGAGCAGTACTTC.

J is TRBJ2-3 and V is TRBV5-6, with D possibly TRBD2 on 6 matching bases. Germline CDR1 and CDR2: SGHDT and YYEEEE. V was shortened by 3 bases and J by 0 bases, with 14 bases between the two germline ends. This CDR3 is built from 16 residues. CDR3 nucleotide sequence: TGTGCCAGCAGCTCAGTGGAGGGTCCTAGCACAGATACGCAGTATTTT. Translating gives CASSSVEGPSTDTQYF. The variable domain in full, with the rest retrieved from reference TRBV5-6 and TRBJ2-3, is DAGVTQSPTHLIKTRGQQVTLRCSPKSGHDTVSWYQQALGQGPQFIFQYYEEEERQRGNFPDRFSGHQFPNYSSELNVNALLLGDSALYLCASSSVEGPSTDTQYFGPGTRLTVL.